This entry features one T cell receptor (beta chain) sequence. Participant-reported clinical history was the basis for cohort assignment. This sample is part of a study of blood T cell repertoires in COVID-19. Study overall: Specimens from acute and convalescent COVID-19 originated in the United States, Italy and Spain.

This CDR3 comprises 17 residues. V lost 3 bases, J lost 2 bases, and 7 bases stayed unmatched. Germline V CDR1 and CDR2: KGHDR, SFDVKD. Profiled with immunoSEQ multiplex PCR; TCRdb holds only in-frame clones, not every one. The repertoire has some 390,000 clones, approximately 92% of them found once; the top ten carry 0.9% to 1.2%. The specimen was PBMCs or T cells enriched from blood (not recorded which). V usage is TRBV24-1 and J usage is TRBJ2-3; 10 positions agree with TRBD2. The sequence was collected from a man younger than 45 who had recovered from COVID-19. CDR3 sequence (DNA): TGTGCCACCAGTGATGGCCTAGCGGGAGCCTACACAGATACGCAGTATTTT. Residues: CATSDGLAGAYTDTQYF.